The 4 T cell receptor beta chains below come from one sample, sequenced in a study of T cells in women clearing cervical HPV infection. Here immunoSEQ multiplex PCR was the method, and the copy in TCRdb shows in-frame clones only, minus some. This repertoire comprises 30,000 to 45,000 clones; its ten largest clones make up under 8%. What was sequenced was blood buffy coat. The receptors stem from a woman aged 18-70 years with a cervical HPV16 infection that either progressed to CIN3+ or cleared (not recorded which).

As regards this clone: Read coverage stops 3 residues before the CDR3 terminus; the germline J gene supplies the remainder. The rearrangement links TRBV27 to TRBJ2-2; 9 nucleotides agree with TRBD2. Germline V lookup: CDR1 MNHEY, CDR2 SMNVEV (reference sequence). The CDR3 covers 15 residues. With 5 bases clipped from V and 5 bases from J, the junction kept 6 bases outside the gene matches. CDR3 protein: CASSPGLAGTGELFF. The DNA read from the CDR3 is TGTGCCAGCAGTCCGGGACTAGCAGGTACCGGGGAG.

Concerning this clone itself: The read halts 3 residues ahead of the CDR3 end, with the missing end drawn from the germline J gene. V and J are TRBV2 and TRBJ2-1; TRBD2 agrees at 10 bases. The V segment lost 7 bases and the J segment 3 bases; nucleotides outside the gene matches: 6. The CDR3 totals 15 residues. Germline V CDR1 and CDR2: SNHLY, FYNNEI. This CDR3 is CASINSGGNYNEQFF. The CDR3 DNA, read in part, is TGTGCCAGCATTAATAGCGGGGGGAACTACAATGAG.

As concerns this clone: Coverage ceases 3 residues before the CDR3 finishes, and the germline J gene fills in the end. The chain links TRBV19 to TRBJ1-5; tentatively, D is TRBD1 (5 bases). CDR1 and CDR2 (germline): LNHDA, SQIVND (reference sequence). CDR3 size: 15 residues. Deletions cut 1 base from V and 6 bases from J, with 13 bases between. The CDR3 DNA, read in part, is TGTGCCAGTAGTATAGGCCCGACAGAGGGTCAGCCC. Amino acid sequence: CASSIGPTEGQP. The full-length CDR3 reads as CASSIGPTEGQPQHF.

This clone registers medium-sized (0.01 to 0.1%) by frequency. The CDR3 end is not reached by the read, which stops 3 residues before it; the germline J gene fills it in. V is TRBV18 and J is TRBJ2-7; D possibly corresponds to TRBD1 (5 bases). V gave up 3 bases and J gave up 4 bases, with 10 bases separating them. The germline CDR1 and CDR2 sequences are KGHSH and LQKENI. The CDR3 has 13 amino acids. The CDR3 loop is CASSPQGLYEQYF. The part of the CDR3 DNA that was read is TGTGCCAGCTCACCGCAGGGCCTTTACGAG.